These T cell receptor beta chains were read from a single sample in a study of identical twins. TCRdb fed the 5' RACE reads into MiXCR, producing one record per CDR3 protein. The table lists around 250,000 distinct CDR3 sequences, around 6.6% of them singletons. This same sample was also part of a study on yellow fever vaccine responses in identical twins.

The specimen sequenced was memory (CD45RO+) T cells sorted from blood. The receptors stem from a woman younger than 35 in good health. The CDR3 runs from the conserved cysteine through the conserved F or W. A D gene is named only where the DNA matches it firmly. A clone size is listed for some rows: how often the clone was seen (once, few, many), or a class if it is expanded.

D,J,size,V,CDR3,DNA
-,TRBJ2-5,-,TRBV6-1,CASSDLRTLTRQETQYF,TGTGCCAGCAGTGATCTCCGGACCCTAACACGCCAAGAGACCCAGTACTTC
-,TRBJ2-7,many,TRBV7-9,CASSFGGVHYEQYF,TGTGCCAGCAGCTTCGGGGGAGTTCACTACGAGCAGTACTTC
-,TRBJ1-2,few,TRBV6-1,CASSTGLLGGYTF,TGTGCCAGCAGTACAGGGCTCCTAGGTGGCTACACCTTC
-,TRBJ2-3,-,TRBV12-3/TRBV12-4,CASSSNLAEQDTQYF,TGTGCCAGCAGTTCCAACTTGGCGGAACAAGATACGCAGTATTTT
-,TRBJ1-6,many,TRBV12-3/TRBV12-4,CASSLNRVSWNSPLHF,TGTGCCAGCAGTCTTAACAGGGTGAGCTGGAATTCACCCCTCCACTTT
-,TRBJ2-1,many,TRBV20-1,CSARDLGGKVNEQFF,TGCAGTGCTAGAGATTTGGGGGGCAAGGTCAATGAGCAGTTCTTC
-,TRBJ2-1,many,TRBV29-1,CSVRLSDSADEQFF,TGCAGCGTTCGTCTAAGCGACTCGGCCGATGAGCAGTTCTTC
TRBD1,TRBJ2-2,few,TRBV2,CASRVTGDGELFF,TGTGCCAGCAGGGTGACAGGGGATGGGGAGCTGTTTTTT
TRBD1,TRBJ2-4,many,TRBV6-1,CASTRQGTSGQNIQYF,TGTGCCAGCACAAGACAGGGGACAAGTGGCCAAAACATTCAGTACTTC
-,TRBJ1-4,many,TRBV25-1,CASSEWPRGPEKLFF,TGTGCCAGCAGTGAATGGCCGCGGGGCCCTGAAAAACTGTTTTTT
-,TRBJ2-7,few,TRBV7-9,CASSSTLLGRSIYEQYF,TGTGCCAGCAGCTCGACCCTCTTGGGGAGGTCAATCTACGAGCAGTACTTC
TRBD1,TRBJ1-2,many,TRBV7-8,CASSSTAGQGSYGYTF,TGTGCCAGCAGCTCCACGGCCGGACAGGGGAGCTATGGCTACACCTTC
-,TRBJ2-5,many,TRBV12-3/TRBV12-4,CASSLAGSLIETQYF,TGTGCCAGCAGTTTAGCTGGTTCTTTAATAGAGACCCAGTACTTC
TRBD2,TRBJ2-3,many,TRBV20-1,CSARAKTGGGKGDTQYF,TGCAGTGCTAGAGCGAAGACGGGAGGGGGGAAGGGGGATACGCAGTATTTT
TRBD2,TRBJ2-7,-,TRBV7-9,CASSLIGPGGNEQYF,TGTGCCAGCAGCTTAATTGGGCCGGGGGGAAACGAGCAGTACTTC
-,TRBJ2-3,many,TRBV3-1,CASSQAFVLDTQYF,TGTGCCAGCAGCCAAGCGTTCGTACTCGATACGCAGTATTTT
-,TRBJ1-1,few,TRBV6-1,CASSEFSEAFF,TGTGCCAGCAGTGAGTTTTCTGAAGCTTTCTTT
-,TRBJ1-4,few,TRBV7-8,CASSLGGRTLAGNKLFF,TGTGCCAGCAGCTTAGGTGGTCGAACTCTTGCAGGGAACAAACTGTTTTTT
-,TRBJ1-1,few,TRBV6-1,CASSETLDGPNTEAFF,TGTGCCAGCAGTGAGACCCTAGACGGACCGAACACTGAAGCTTTCTTT
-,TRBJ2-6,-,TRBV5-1,CASSSEGGANVLTF,TGCGCCAGCAGCTCCGAGGGTGGGGCCAACGTCCTGACTTTC
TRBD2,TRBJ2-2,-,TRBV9,CASSVLAGDSGELFF,TGTGCCAGCAGCGTGCTAGCGGGAGACTCCGGGGAGCTGTTTTTT
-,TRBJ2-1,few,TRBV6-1,CASSRWVDEQFF,TGTGCCAGCAGTAGGTGGGTGGATGAGCAGTTCTTC
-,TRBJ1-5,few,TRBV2,CATRDTAPNQPQHF,TGTGCCACCCGGGACACAGCTCCTAATCAGCCCCAGCATTTT
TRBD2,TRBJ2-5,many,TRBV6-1,CASSKSSGDQETQYF,TGTGCCAGCAGTAAGTCTAGCGGGGATCAAGAGACCCAGTACTTC
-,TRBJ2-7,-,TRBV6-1,CASRIASASSYEQYF,TGTGCCAGCAGAATAGCTAGCGCAAGCTCCTACGAGCAGTACTTC
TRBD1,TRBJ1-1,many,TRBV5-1,CASSPDRGRTEAFF,TGCGCCAGCAGCCCGGACAGGGGACGAACTGAAGCTTTCTTT